This T cell receptor (beta chain) was retrieved from a study of T cell changes during pregnancy in multiple sclerosis. Germline V gene data show CDR1 as LNHNV and CDR2 as YYDKDF (reference sequence). This CDR3 spans 16 amino acids. V was pared by 5 bases and J by 3 bases, with 18 bases between. Method: immunoSEQ multiplex PCR; TCRdb's copy keeps in-frame clones and lacks some. The sample includes roughly 46,000 clones, almost 95% of them seen just once. Material: CD8+ T cells from peripheral blood mononuclear cells, obtained in the first trimester of pregnancy. The rearrangement links TRBV15 to TRBJ2-3; perhaps TRBD2 as D (7 bases). This TCR derives from a female donor with multiple sclerosis, enrolled in a pregnancy study. The CDR3 region is CATSSDPGGRTDTQYF. The CDR3 bases are TGTGCCACCAGCTCAGATCCGGGGGGCAGGACAGATACGCAGTATTTT.